The clone carrying this TCR beta chain was recorded many times. It was RNA transcripts that yielded the amplified TCR beta CDR3 regions. A first-round RT-PCR of the TCR CDR3 used the HTBI primer set. TCRdb ran MiXCR on the multiplex PCR reads and lists one entry per CDR3 protein. The table has about 690,000 distinct CDR3 sequences, 15% to 20% seen once; the top ten hold 15%. The data stem from a study of T cells in Graves' hyperthyroidism and ophthalmopathy. This CDR3 region has 16 residues. CDR1 is DFQATT, CDR2 SNEGSKA, per germline (reference sequence). V was pared by 6 bases and J by 7 bases, with 14 bases of the junction left unmatched.

The chain joins TRBV20-1 to TRBJ2-5, with 13 bases matching TRBD2. Sequenced sample: blood. This TCR came from a man between 50 and 59 years old with Graves' hyperthyroidism. The CDR3 is CSARNRGLAGEGTQYF. In DNA form, the CDR3 reads TGCAGTGCCCGAAACCGAGGACTAGCGGGAGAGGGGACCCAGTACTTC.